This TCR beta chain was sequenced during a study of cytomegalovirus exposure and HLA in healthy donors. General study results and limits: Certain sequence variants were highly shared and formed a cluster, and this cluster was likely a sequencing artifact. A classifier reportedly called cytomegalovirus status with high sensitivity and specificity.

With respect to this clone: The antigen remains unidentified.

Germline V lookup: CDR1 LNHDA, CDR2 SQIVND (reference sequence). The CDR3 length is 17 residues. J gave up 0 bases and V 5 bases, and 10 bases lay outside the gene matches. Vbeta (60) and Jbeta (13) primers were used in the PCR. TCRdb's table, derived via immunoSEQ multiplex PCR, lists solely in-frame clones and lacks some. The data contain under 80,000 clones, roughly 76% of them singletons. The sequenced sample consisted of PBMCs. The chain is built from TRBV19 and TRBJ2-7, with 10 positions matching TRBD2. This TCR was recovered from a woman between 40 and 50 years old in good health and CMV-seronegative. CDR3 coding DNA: TGTGCCAGTAGTTCCGGGTTAGCGGGGGGTAGCTCCTACGAGCAGTACTTC. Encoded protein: CASSSGLAGGSSYEQYF.